A single sample gave rise to the 17 T cell receptor beta chains below, sequenced in a study of a mutant IDH1 vaccine in newly diagnosed glioma. Their target antigens are unknown. This sample's time point: week 35, safety follow-up. Topical imiquimod was applied with each vaccine dose, which held 300 ug of mutant IDH1 20-mer peptide. Repertoires were generated with immunoSEQ multiplex PCR, while TCRdb's copy carries only in-frame clones and drops some. The top ten hold roughly 4.7% of the sample, which has about 64,000 clones, under 85% seen once. Specimen: PBMCs, collected from a glioma patient whose treatment included an IDH1 peptide vaccine. These receptors came from a man aged 45-65 years with glioma.

The rearrangement uses TRBV9 and TRBJ1-1; D call uncertain. The V gene's germline CDR1 is SGDLS and CDR2 YYNGEE. This CDR3 contains 13 residues. The V end lost 0 bases, the J end lost 5 bases, and 8 bases lay between the germline ends. This CDR3 reads CASSVAKETEAFF. The CDR3 DNA sequence: TGTGCCAGCAGCGTAGCAAAGGAGACTGAAGCTTTCTTT.

The CDR3 loop reads CATRGQGSPEAFF. CDR3 in DNA: TGTGCCACTAGGGGACAGGGGTCCCCTGAAGCTTTCTTT. The chain has TRBV6-5 and TRBJ1-1, with 10 bases matching TRBD1. CDR1 MNHEY and CDR2 SVGAGI come from the germline V gene. The CDR3 loop spans 13 amino acids. The V segment lost 10 bases and the J segment 6 bases; nucleotides outside the gene matches: 8.

The chain carries TRBV5-4 and TRBJ1-1, with a tentative D call TRBD1 (5 bases). This CDR3 contains 16 residues. The V gene lost 3 bases and the J gene lost 2 bases, with 17 bases spanning the gap. Germline CDR1 and CDR2: SGHNT and YYREEE (reference sequence). CDR3 nucleotide sequence: TGTGCCAGCAGCTCGCGCTCCGGGACGGTTAACACTGAAGCTTTCTTT. Its translation is CASSSRSGTVNTEAFF.

The chain employs TRBV4-1 and TRBJ1-5, with 7 bases aligning to TRBD1. After removal of 4 bases from V and 1 base from J, the junction contained 7 bases not matched to a gene. CDR1 is MGHRA and CDR2 is YSYEKL in the germline V gene. The CDR3 runs to 16 residues. The CDR3 DNA sequence: TGCGCCAGCAGCCTCGGGGACAGCCAAAGCAATCAGCCCCAGCATTTT. Residues: CASSLGDSQSNQPQHF.

The rearrangement links TRBV6-5 to TRBJ2-2; D possibly uses TRBD1 or TRBD2 (5 bases each). Germline V gene data show CDR1 as MNHEY and CDR2 as SVGAGI. The length of the CDR3 is 14 residues. The V end was cut by 6 bases, the J end by 4 bases, with 12 bases between. CDR3 sequence reads: CASSLSGATGELFF. CDR3 coding DNA: TGTGCCAGCAGCCTCTCCGGGGCCACCGGGGAGCTGTTTTTT.

The J gene is TRBJ2-7, the V gene TRBV29-1, with 15 bases that match TRBD2. The germline CDR1 and CDR2 sequences are SQVTM and ANQGSEA. The CDR3 is made up of 16 amino acids. J gave up 0 bases and V 6 bases, and 6 bases lay outside the gene matches. The CDR3 region is CSVSGTSGGLSYEQYF. The CDR3 nucleotides read TGCAGCGTCTCCGGGACTAGCGGGGGGCTCTCCTACGAGCAGTACTTC.

The chain is built from TRBV27 and TRBJ1-1, with TRBD1 as a possible D gene (5 bases). Germline-derived CDR1 and CDR2 are MNHEY and SMNVEV (reference sequence). This CDR3 contains 15 residues. Trimming left V 6 bases short and J 0 bases short, with 14 bases between. CDR3 sequence: CASSKYLTVNTEAFF. DNA for the CDR3: TGTGCCAGCAGCAAATACTTGACAGTGAACACTGAAGCTTTCTTT.

The chain carries TRBV4-3 and TRBJ2-1; D is unresolved. Trimming took off 0 bases at V and 3 bases at J, with 12 bases between the two ends. Germline CDR1 is LGHNA and CDR2 is YSLEER. This CDR3 has 16 amino acids. CDR3 coding DNA: TGCGCCAGCAGCCAAGATGGTACTGGAGTCTACAATGAGCAGTTCTTC. The encoded protein is CASSQDGTGVYNEQFF.

This clone turned up a few times. The chain links TRBV29-1 to TRBJ1-1; D uncertain. The CDR3 covers 12 residues. The germline V gene has CDR1 SQVTM and CDR2 ANQGSEA. With 7 bases removed from V and 2 bases from J, the gap between germline ends came to 11 bases. This CDR3 reads CSAQKGNTEAFF. In DNA, the CDR3 is TGCAGCGCCCAGAAAGGCAACACTGAAGCTTTCTTT.

This chain connects TRBV18 to TRBJ2-5, with 7 bases identical to TRBD1. The length of the CDR3 is 14 residues. Germline V lookup: CDR1 KGHSH, CDR2 LQKENI. The V and J ends lost 3 bases and 5 bases, in that order; junction bases with no gene match: 6. Here the CDR3 reads CASSPTGREETQYF. The CDR3 coding sequence is TGTGCCAGCTCACCGACAGGGCGTGAGGAGACCCAGTACTTC.

This clone has only a few counts. The J gene is TRBJ1-5, the V gene TRBV30; D ambiguous. CDR1 GTSNPN and CDR2 SVGIG come from the germline V gene (reference sequence). V was cut by 1 base and J by 3 bases, with 10 bases left in between. This CDR3 is 14 amino acids long. The CDR3, as DNA: TGTGCCTGGAGTGACGGCCAGGCCAATCAGCCCCAGCATTTT. Its translation is CAWSDGQANQPQHF.

The chain has TRBV6-5 and TRBJ1-3; D gene ambiguous. Trimming pared 6 bases from V and 0 bases from J, leaving 12 bases between. The CDR3 is 15 residues long. Germline V gives CDR1 MNHEY, CDR2 SVGAGI. DNA of the CDR3: TGTGCCAGCAGCCGCACAGAGGACTCTGGAAACACCATATATTTT. This codes for CASSRTEDSGNTIYF.

This chain connects TRBV6-5 to TRBJ2-7; D remains unclear. Trimming pared 2 bases from V and 4 bases from J, leaving 9 bases between. Germline CDR1 reads MNHEY; CDR2 reads SVGAGI. The CDR3 has 13 amino acids. The CDR3 DNA reads as TGTGCCAGCAGTTACGTAATGGGGTACGAGCAGTACTTC. Translating gives CASSYVMGYEQYF.

V is TRBV25-1 and J is TRBJ2-6; tentative D call: TRBD2 (6 bases). The germline V gene encodes CDR1 MGHDK and CDR2 SYGVNS. The V and J ends lost 4 bases and 0 bases respectively, with 13 bases between them. This CDR3 region has 17 residues. CDR3 region: CASSAGERISGANVLTF. Written as DNA, the CDR3 is TGTGCCAGCAGTGCGGGGGAAAGGATCTCTGGGGCCAACGTCCTGACTTTC.

In this sample, this clone turned up once. The chain carries TRBV19 and TRBJ1-1; D not certain. Germline-derived CDR1 and CDR2 are LNHDA and SQIVND (reference sequence). CDR3 length equals 14 residues. Trimming removed 6 bases at V and 5 bases at J, with 16 bases between. The CDR3 here is CASSLPQGGTEAFF. The CDR3 DNA follows: TGTGCCAGTAGCCTCCCTCAAGGTGGGACTGAAGCTTTCTTT.

The chain is built from TRBV6-6 and TRBJ2-7, with a possible D match to TRBD2 (7 bases). Germline lookup yields CDR1 MNHNY and CDR2 SVGAGI (reference sequence). The CDR3 spans 16 residues. The ends were cut back, 0 bases at V and 6 bases at J, with 18 bases in the middle. CDR3 nucleotide sequence: TGTGCCAGCAGTTACTCGATGAGTGCGGCGGGGGCCGAGCAGTACTTC. Amino acids: CASSYSMSAAGAEQYF.

The chain carries TRBV19 and TRBJ2-1; D not certain. This CDR3 is built from 16 residues. Germline V gives CDR1 LNHDA, CDR2 SQIVND (reference sequence). V dropped 3 bases and J dropped 0 bases, with 12 bases sitting between them. CDR3 sequence reads: CASSMGWPSSYNEQFF. The CDR3 DNA is TGTGCCAGTAGTATGGGTTGGCCGAGCTCCTACAATGAGCAGTTCTTC.